This record concerns one T cell receptor beta chain sequence. This clonotype has a count of ten or more. No antigen is known for it. Base qualities are not at hand, and no much larger clone is one base apart. Ophthalmopathy patients had moderately to severely active disease, with a Clinical Activity Score of 3 or more, a NOSPECS grade of 4 or more, and a disease duration of less than 3 months. Exclusion was applied to patients with uncontrolled infections, other autoimmune diseases, pregnancy or lactation. Clinical symptoms, serum thyroxine and TRAb, thyroid ultrasound, and orbital computed tomography formed the basis for the diagnoses. PBMCs were isolated from more than 8 ml of fresh peripheral blood by Ficoll-Paque density gradient centrifugation. Total RNA was extracted with Trizol reagent, and quality was checked on an Agilent 2100 Bioanalyzer. The CDR3 runs 15 amino acids, cysteine and phenylalanine included. Only the CDR3 region is kept as DNA, spanning 45 bases read in frame from base 1. V is cut by 2 bases and J by 5 bases, and the space between the germline ends is 12 bases. The germline V gene provides CDR1 SGHNT and CDR2 YENEEA.

This sample was included in a study of T cells in Graves' hyperthyroidism and ophthalmopathy (dated by TCRdb to between 2019 and 2020). For the study in its entirety: Peripheral blood samples were taken at initial diagnosis, before any treatment was given. After blood sampling, hyperthyroidism patients were treated with methimazole at a starting dose of 30 mg daily, and ophthalmopathy patients were treated with high-dose intravenous methylprednisolone. Whether ophthalmopathy could be predicted prospectively was tested in an independent validation cohort made up of under 20 hyperthyroidism patients plus 17 patients who later progressed to ophthalmopathy. In addition, the study compared T-cell repertoires in thyroid tissue and in blood from about 6 Graves' hyperthyroidism patients. According to the paper, TCR Vbeta CDR3 sequencing was carried out on 135 peripheral blood samples, which came from fewer than 50 ophthalmopathy, 80 or so hyperthyroidism and roughly 17 progressor patients. The approximately 100 discovery patients were randomly divided into training and test sets at a 7:3 ratio. A discovery cohort of about 96 patients, roughly 40 with Graves' ophthalmopathy and about 58 with stable Graves' hyperthyroidism, was used to find distinguishing TCR V-J signatures. The paper as a whole reports these results and caveats: A 13 V-J signature model separated ophthalmopathy from stable hyperthyroidism, with nearly 90% sensitivity and 81.08% specificity in cross-validation and 80%/75% in testing. In validation, progression to ophthalmopathy was predicted by the model with roughly 69% sensitivity and roughly 72% specificity, a median of roughly 6.4 months before onset. No statistical method was used to set the sample size in advance, and investigators knew the group allocation. Most expanded thyroid clonotypes (frequency above 0.001) were also detected in blood, a finding suggesting that blood repertoires may reflect thyroid immune responses.

TCR beta CDR3 regions were amplified from RNA transcripts. The TCR CDR3 was subjected to a first round of RT-PCR using the HTBI primer set and the Qiagen OneStep RT-PCR kit. Libraries were constructed in a second round of multiplex PCR, after which size selection and purification were carried out. Paired-end sequencing of the libraries was performed with 100 bp reads on an Illumina HiSeq2000. The paper's processing steps were these. Raw data were processed with SOAPnuke, discarding reads with adapters, uncalled bases, mean Phred below 15, or no exact constant-primer or identifier match. COPE v1.2.5 was used to merge high-quality paired reads, and clonotypes were defined as unique nucleotide sequences. MiTCR v1.1 was used to align the clonotypes against IMGT TRBV, TRBD and TRBJ reference segments. Only V-J combinations with frequency above 0.0001, covering approximately 99% of repertoires, were analysed. A TCS score was defined as the ratio between F50 (clonal expansion) and ExV (chaos), using BLOSUM62-based TCRdist between CDR3 peptides within each V-J. Welch's t-statistics and random forest reduced several hundred V-J features to 10 to 15, which were used in a naive Bayes classifier (R e1071). TCRdb reran the public reads through fastp at Q25 and MiXCR, keeping productive beta chains. Every CDR3 protein is listed once, alongside the most common genes and DNA of its rows. The V and J calls come from TCRdb's annotation, not from the publication. This sample comprises roughly 350,000 distinct CDR3 sequences, roughly 15% of them detected only once. Around a fifth of the sample is taken by the ten largest.

The material sequenced was blood. The chain couples TRBV11-3 to TRBJ2-2, with TRBD1 tentatively as D gene (6 bases match). This receptor was obtained from a woman in her thirties with Graves' ophthalmopathy. The DNA sequence is TGTGCCAGCAGCTTACATCTAGGGGGTACCGGGGAGCTGTTTTTT. The resulting protein is CASSLHLGGTGELFF.